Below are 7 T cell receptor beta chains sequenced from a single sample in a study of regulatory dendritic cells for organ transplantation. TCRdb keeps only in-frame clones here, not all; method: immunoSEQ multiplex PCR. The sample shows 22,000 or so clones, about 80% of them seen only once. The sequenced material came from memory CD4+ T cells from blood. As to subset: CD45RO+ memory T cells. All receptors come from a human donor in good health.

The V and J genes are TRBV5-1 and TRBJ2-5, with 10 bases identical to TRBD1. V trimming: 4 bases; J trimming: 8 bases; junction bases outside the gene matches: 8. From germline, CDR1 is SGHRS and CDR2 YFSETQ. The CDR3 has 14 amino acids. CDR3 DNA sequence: TGCGCCAGCAGCATCGGGACAGGGGTAGACACCCAGTACTTC. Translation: CASSIGTGVDTQYF.

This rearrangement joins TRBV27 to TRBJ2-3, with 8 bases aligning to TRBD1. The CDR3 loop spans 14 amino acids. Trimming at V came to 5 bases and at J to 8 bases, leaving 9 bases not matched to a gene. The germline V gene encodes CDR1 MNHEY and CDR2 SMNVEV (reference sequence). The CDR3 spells CASSPLGQGATQYF. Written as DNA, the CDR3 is TGTGCCAGCAGTCCTCTCGGACAGGGCGCTACGCAGTATTTT.

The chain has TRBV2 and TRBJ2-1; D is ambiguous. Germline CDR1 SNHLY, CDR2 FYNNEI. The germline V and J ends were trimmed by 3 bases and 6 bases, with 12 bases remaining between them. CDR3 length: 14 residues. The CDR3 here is CASSENRMSNEQFF. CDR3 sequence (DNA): TGTGCCAGCAGTGAGAACAGAATGTCCAATGAGCAGTTCTTC.

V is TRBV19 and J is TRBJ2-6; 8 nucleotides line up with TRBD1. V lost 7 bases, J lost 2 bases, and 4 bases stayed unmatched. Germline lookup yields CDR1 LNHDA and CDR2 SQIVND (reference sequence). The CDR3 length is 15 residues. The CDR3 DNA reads TGTGCCAGTATACTGACAGGGGCTGGGGCCAACGTCCTGACTTTC. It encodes CASILTGAGANVLTF.

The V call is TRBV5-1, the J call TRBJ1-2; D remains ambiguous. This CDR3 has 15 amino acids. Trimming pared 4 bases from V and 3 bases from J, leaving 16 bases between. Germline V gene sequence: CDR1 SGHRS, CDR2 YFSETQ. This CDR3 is CASSAGVAADYGYTF. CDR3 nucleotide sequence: TGCGCCAGCAGCGCCGGGGTTGCTGCAGACTATGGCTACACCTTC. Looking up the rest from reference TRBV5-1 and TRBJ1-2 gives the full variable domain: KAGVTQTPRYLIKTRGQQVTLSCSPISGHRSVSWYQQTPGQGLQFLFEYFSETQRNKGNFPGRFSGRQFSNSRSEMNVSTLELGDSALYLCASSAGVAADYGYTFGSGTRLTVV.

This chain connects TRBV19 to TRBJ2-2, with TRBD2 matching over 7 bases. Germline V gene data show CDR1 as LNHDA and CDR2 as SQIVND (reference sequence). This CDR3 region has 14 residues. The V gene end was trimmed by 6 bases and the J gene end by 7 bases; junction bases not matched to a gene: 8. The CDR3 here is CASRRGTGNGELFF. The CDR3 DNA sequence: TGTGCCAGTAGGCGGGGGACGGGAAACGGGGAGCTGTTTTTT.

CDR3 nucleotides: TGTGCCAGTAGTATATCCTTGAGGAGGGACGGCTACACCTTC. Protein: CASSISLRRDGYTF. This rearrangement joins TRBV19 to TRBJ1-2, with a weak D call TRBD1 (5 bases). Trimming removed 2 bases at V and 8 bases at J, with 15 bases between. The length of the CDR3 is 14 residues. Germline CDR1 reads LNHDA; CDR2 reads SQIVND (reference sequence). The full variable domain, completed using reference TRBV19 and TRBJ1-2, is DGGITQSPKYLFRKEGQNVTLSCEQNLNHDAMYWYRQDPGQGLRLIYYSQIVNDFQKGDIAEGYSVSREKKESFPLTVTSAQKNPTAFYLCASSISLRRDGYTFGSGTRLTVV.